The 2 T cell receptor beta chains below come from one sample, sequenced in a study of T cells in women clearing cervical HPV infection. Generated by immunoSEQ multiplex PCR, the TCRdb table keeps only in-frame clones and is missing some. This listing includes tens of thousands of clones. The specimen was blood buffy coat. All receptors derive from a woman between 18 and 70 years old with a cervical HPV16 infection that either progressed to CIN3+ or cleared (not recorded which).

About this clone: The read terminates 3 residues ahead of where the CDR3 ends, so the germline J gene completes it. V usage is TRBV20-1 and J usage is TRBJ2-7, with D unresolved. The length of the CDR3 is 12 residues. CDR1 is DFQATT, CDR2 SNEGSKA, per germline (reference sequence). V dropped 2 bases and J dropped 0 bases, with 5 bases sitting between them. The DNA read from the CDR3 is TGCAGTGCTAGAAAGGCCTCCTACGAG. It translates to CSARKASYE. The entire CDR3 reads CSARKASYEQYF.

Turning to this clone: The read falls 3 residues short of the CDR3 end, and the missing part is taken from the germline J gene. This chain links TRBV7-9 with TRBJ1-2; D gene unclear. The CDR3 spans 14 residues. The germline V gene encodes CDR1 SEHNR and CDR2 FQNEAQ (reference sequence). CDR3: CASSHPETVYDYTF. Incomplete CDR3 DNA: TGTGCCAGCAGCCACCCTGAAACTGTGTACGAC.